What follows are 10 T cell receptor beta chains derived from one specimen sequenced in a study of cytomegalovirus exposure and HLA in healthy donors. Vbeta (60) and Jbeta (13) primers were used in the PCR. This table comes from immunoSEQ multiplex PCR, and its TCRdb copy is limited to in-frame clones, with some not included. The top ten hold 5.5% of the sample, which has tens of thousands of clones, 78% seen once. Sequenced input: PBMCs. Receptors originate from a male donor in good health and CMV-seropositive.

This chain links TRBV29-1 with TRBJ1-1; D is unclear. Per the germline V gene, CDR1 is SQVTM and CDR2 is ANQGSEA. This CDR3 contains 10 residues. Here the CDR3 reads CTAGNTEAFF. Here the CDR3 DNA reads TGCACCGCAGGGAACACTGAAGCTTTCTTT.

This chain connects TRBV29-1 to TRBJ2-5, with unresolved D. This CDR3 has 13 residues. Trimming removed 2 bases from V and 3 bases from J, with 10 bases in between. Germline CDR1 is SQVTM and CDR2 is ANQGSEA. For the CDR3, the DNA is TGCAGCGTTGAAAGGCAGGCAAAAGAGACCCAGTACTTC. Protein: CSVERQAKETQYF.

The chain combines TRBV28 with TRBJ1-2; maybe TRBD1 (6 bases). This CDR3 has 12 amino acids. Trimming left V 11 bases short and J 6 bases short, with 16 bases between. Per germline, CDR1 MDHEN and CDR2 SYDVKM. The CDR3 DNA follows: TGTGCCGGAAAGGGGGATTCGGATGGCTACACCTTC. It yields the protein CAGKGDSDGYTF.

The chain links TRBV9 to TRBJ1-6; TRBD1 is a possible D gene (5 bases). In germline, CDR1 is SGDLS, CDR2 YYNGEE. Trimming removed 2 bases at V and 4 bases at J, with 10 bases between. The CDR3 loop spans 15 amino acids. CDR3 sequence reads: CASSVEGTYNSPLHF. In DNA, the CDR3 is TGTGCCAGCAGCGTCGAGGGGACTTATAATTCACCCCTCCACTTT.

The chain is built from TRBV5-8 and TRBJ2-5, with TRBD1 matching over 9 bases. The closer fit of TRBJ2-7 to the DNA end suggests the J call may be wrong. The germline gives CDR1 SGHTS, CDR2 YDEGEE. The CDR3 consists of 15 residues. For the CDR3, the DNA is TGTGCCAGCAGCAGGGGGTGGGGACAGGGTAACGAGCAGTACTTC. This sequence encodes CASSRGWGQGNEQYF.

The sample holds a few counts of this clone. The chain employs TRBV5-8 and TRBJ1-2, with a tentative D call TRBD1 (5 bases). The CDR3 has 13 amino acids. The germline gives CDR1 SGHTS, CDR2 YDEGEE. With 2 bases removed from V and 4 bases from J, the gap between germline ends came to 9 bases. For the CDR3, the DNA is TGTGCCAGCAGCTTTGACAGAGCCTATGGCTACACCTTC. Its translation is CASSFDRAYGYTF.

This chain joins TRBV7-8 and TRBJ2-5, with TRBD1 matching over 9 bases. The CDR3 has 14 amino acids. The germline CDR1 and CDR2 sequences are SGHVS and FQNEAQ. Unmatched junction bases numbered 6, after V lost 5 bases and J lost 5 bases. This chain's CDR3 is CASSQGTGFETQYF. In DNA form, the CDR3 reads TGTGCCAGCAGCCAAGGGACAGGGTTCGAGACCCAGTACTTC.

The V gene is TRBV9, the J gene TRBJ1-5; D may be TRBD1 (6 bases). V was clipped by 0 bases and J by 9 bases, with 16 bases between them. CDR3 length equals 15 residues. The germline V gene has CDR1 SGDLS and CDR2 YYNGEE. The CDR3 nucleotides read TGTGCCAGCAGCGTAGCTATGGGGGCCGACGGGCCCCAGCATTTT. Protein: CASSVAMGADGPQHF.

This chain connects TRBV7-7 to TRBJ2-1, with 7 nucleotides matching TRBD1. Germline CDR1 SSHAT, CDR2 FNYEAQ (reference sequence). CDR3 size: 15 residues. Losses at the gene ends were 4 bases for V and 1 base for J; bases not matched to a gene: 4. The CDR3 sequence is CASSSSQGSYNEQFF. The DNA of the CDR3 is TGTGCCAGCAGCTCATCACAGGGGTCCTACAATGAGCAGTTCTTC. Together with reference TRBV7-7 and TRBJ2-1, the CDR3 gives the full variable domain: GAGVSQSPRYKVTKRGQDVTLRCDPISSHATLYWYQQALGQGPEFLTYFNYEAQPDKSGLPSDRFSAERPEGSISTLTIQRTEQRDSAMYRCASSSSQGSYNEQFFGPGTRLTVL.

This clone has just a few counts. This chain joins TRBV5-4 and TRBJ2-5; 9 nucleotides match TRBD1. The CDR3 is made up of 17 amino acids. The V segment lost 3 bases and the J segment 3 bases; nucleotides outside the gene matches: 12. Germline values: CDR1 SGHNT, CDR2 YYREEE (reference sequence). The CDR3 is CASSSGAGQGEEETQYF. CDR3 DNA: TGTGCCAGCAGCTCGGGGGCGGGACAGGGTGAGGAAGAGACCCAGTACTTC. Together with reference TRBV5-4 and TRBJ2-5, the CDR3 gives the full variable domain: ETGVTQSPTHLIKTRGQQVTLRCSSQSGHNTVSWYQQALGQGPQFIFQYYREEENGRGNFPPRFSGLQFPNYSSELNVNALELDDSALYLCASSSGAGQGEEETQYFGPGTRLLVL.